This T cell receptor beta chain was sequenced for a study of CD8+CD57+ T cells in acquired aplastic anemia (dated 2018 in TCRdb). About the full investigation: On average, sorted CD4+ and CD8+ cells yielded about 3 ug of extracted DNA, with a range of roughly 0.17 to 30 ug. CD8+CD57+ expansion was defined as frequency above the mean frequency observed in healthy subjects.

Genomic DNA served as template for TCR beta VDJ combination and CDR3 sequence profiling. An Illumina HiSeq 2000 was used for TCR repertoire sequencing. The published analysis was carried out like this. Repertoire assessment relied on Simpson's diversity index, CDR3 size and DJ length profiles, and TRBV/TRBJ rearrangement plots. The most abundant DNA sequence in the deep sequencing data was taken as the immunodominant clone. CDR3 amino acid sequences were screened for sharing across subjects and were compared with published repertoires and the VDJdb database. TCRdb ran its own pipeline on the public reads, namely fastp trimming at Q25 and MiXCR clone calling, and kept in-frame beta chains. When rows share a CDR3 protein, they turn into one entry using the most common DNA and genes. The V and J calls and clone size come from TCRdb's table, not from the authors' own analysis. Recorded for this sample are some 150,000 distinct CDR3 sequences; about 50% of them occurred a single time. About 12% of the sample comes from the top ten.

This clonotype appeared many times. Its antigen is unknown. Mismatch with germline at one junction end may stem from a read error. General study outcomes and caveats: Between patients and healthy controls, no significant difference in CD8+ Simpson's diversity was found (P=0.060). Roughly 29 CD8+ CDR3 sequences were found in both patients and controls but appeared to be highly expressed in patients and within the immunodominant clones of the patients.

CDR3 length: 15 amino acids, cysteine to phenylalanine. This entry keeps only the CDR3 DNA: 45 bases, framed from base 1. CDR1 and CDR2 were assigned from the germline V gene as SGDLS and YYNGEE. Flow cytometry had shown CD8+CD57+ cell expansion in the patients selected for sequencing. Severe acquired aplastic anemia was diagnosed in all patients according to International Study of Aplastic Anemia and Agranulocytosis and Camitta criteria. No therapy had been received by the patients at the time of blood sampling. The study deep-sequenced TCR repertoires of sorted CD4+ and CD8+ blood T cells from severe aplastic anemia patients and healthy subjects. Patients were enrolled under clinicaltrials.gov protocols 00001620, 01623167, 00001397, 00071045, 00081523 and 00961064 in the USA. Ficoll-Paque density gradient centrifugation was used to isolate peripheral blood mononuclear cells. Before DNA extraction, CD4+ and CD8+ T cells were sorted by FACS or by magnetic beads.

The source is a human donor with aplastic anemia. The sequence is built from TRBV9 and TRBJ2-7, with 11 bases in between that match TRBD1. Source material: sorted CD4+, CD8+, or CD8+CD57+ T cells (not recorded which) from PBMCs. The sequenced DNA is TGTGCCTGCAGCGTAGGGGGACAGGGGGCCTACGAGCAGTACTTC. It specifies CACSVGGQGAYEQYF.